This TCR beta chain derives from a study of blood T cells in healthy people across ages. General study findings and limits: The CMV status of each donor remained undetermined, and this could have confounded shifts in expanded clonotypes. Significant beta diversity loss was already apparent by age roughly 43, declining roughly linearly.

Germline V gives CDR1 LNHNV, CDR2 YYDKDF (reference sequence). This CDR3 has 16 residues. Trimming took 3 bases from V and 4 from J, leaving 18 bases between them. A sample-barcoded 5' primer and a J-beta primer mix were used in a second PCR of about 7 to 12 cycles. Every sample gave at least 3 million paired-end reads containing CDR3. TCRdb independently ran MiXCR on the 5' RACE reads; one entry per CDR3 protein. This table holds about 1.5 million distinct CDR3 sequences, approximately 43% found once. Worth noting for this clonotype: Its specificity is unknown.

The chain is built from TRBV15 and TRBJ2-5; the D call may be TRBD1 or TRBD2 (6 bases each). The receptor was isolated from a woman younger than 30 in good health. The sequenced material came from blood. CDR3 DNA: TGTGCCACCAGCAGGTTGGTGGGGGGCCCTGGAGAGACCCAGTACTTC. Translating gives CATSRLVGGPGETQYF.